This T cell receptor (beta chain) stems from a study of T cell changes during pregnancy in multiple sclerosis. This clone was seen just once. Assay used: immunoSEQ multiplex PCR; TCRdb lists only in-frame clones, some missing. This sample has about 23,000 clones, with 70% to 90% found just once. The CDR3 is 12 amino acids. Unmatched junction bases numbered 5, after V lost 6 bases and J lost 8 bases. Germline-derived CDR1 and CDR2 are LNHDA and SQIVND (reference sequence). The chain is built from TRBV19 and TRBJ1-2; 8 nucleotides match TRBD1. This TCR was recovered from a female donor with multiple sclerosis, enrolled in a pregnancy study. The sequencing here drew on CD8+ T cells from peripheral blood mononuclear cells, taken before pregnancy. Written as DNA, the CDR3 is TGTGCCAGTAGAACAGACAGGGGCGGCTACACCTTC. Translating it yields CASRTDRGGYTF.